This T cell receptor beta chain originates from a study of sequential checkpoint blockade in melanoma. Study overall: TCRbeta immunosequencing was performed on DNA from 85 to 100 pretreatment melanoma tumor samples. About two dozen patients had tumor biopsies before treatment and at week 13.

The treatment here: randomized to nivolumab then ipilimumab (arm A) or the reverse (arm B). DNA-damaging chemotherapy had not been given to any patient beforehand. Libraries were prepared by immunoSEQ multiplex PCR; TCRdb keeps only in-frame clonotypes and omits some of them. The table lists thousands of clones, 16% of them singletons. The CDR3 is made up of 15 amino acids. Germline V gives CDR1 SGHRS, CDR2 YFSETQ. The junction had 3 bases not matched to a gene; V was cut back by 1 base and J by 6 bases. This TCR was recovered from a human donor with melanoma. V is TRBV5-1 and J is TRBJ2-2, with 10 bases aligning to TRBD1. Sequencing was performed on tumor tissue (inferred from file names), taken from a patient given nivolumab and ipilimumab in sequence. Here the CDR3 reads CASSLTTGGAGELFF. The CDR3 DNA is TGCGCCAGCAGCTTGACGACAGGGGGCGCCGGGGAGCTGTTTTTT. Using reference TRBV5-1 and TRBJ2-2 for the parts outside the CDR3, the full variable domain is KAGVTQTPRYLIKTRGQQVTLSCSPISGHRSVSWYQQTPGQGLQFLFEYFSETQRNKGNFPGRFSGRQFSNSRSEMNVSTLELGDSALYLCASSLTTGGAGELFFGEGSRLTVL.